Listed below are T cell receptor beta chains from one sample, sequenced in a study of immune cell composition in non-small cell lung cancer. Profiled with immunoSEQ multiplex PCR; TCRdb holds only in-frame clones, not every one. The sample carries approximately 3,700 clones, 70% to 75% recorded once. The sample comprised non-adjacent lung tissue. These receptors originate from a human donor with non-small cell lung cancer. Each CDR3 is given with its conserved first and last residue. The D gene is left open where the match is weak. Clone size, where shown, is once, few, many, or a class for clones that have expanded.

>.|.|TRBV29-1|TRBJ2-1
CSARGGGTYNEQFF
TGCAGCGCCCGGGGCGGCGGGACTTACAATGAGCAGTTCTTC
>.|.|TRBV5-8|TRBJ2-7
CASSLAKRDEQYF
TGTGCCAGCAGCTTGGCCAAGAGAGACGAGCAGTACTTC
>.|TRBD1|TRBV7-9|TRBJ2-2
CASSSWRQGSNTGELFF
TGTGCCAGCAGCTCCTGGCGACAGGGTTCGAACACCGGGGAGCTGTTTTTT
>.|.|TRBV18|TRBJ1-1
CASSPQQPTNTEAFF
TGTGCCAGCTCACCTCAACAGCCGACGAACACTGAAGCTTTCTTT
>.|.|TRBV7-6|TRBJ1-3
CASSLKAGQLGNTIYF
TGTGCCAGCAGCTTAAAGGCCGGACAGCTCGGAAACACCATATATTTT
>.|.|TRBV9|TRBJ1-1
CASSLEPGRSTEAFF
TGTGCCAGCAGCTTAGAACCAGGGCGAAGCACTGAAGCTTTCTTT
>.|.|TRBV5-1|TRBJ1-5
CASSPGGARQPQHF
TGCGCCAGCAGCCCGGGGGGGGCAAGGCAGCCCCAGCATTTT
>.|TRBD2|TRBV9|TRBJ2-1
CASSANRGTSGYNEQFF
TGTGCCAGCAGCGCAAATAGGGGAACTAGCGGTTACAATGAGCAGTTCTTC
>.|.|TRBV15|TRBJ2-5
CATSRGEAETQYF
TGTGCCACCAGCAGAGGTGAGGCCGAGACCCAGTACTTC
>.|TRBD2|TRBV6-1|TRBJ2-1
CASSVGGNEQFF
TGTGCCAGCAGTGTCGGGGGGAATGAGCAGTTCTTC
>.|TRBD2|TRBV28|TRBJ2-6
CASSYPFPGLAGGGVSGANVLTF
TGTGCCAGCAGTTATCCTTTCCCGGGACTAGCGGGAGGTGGGGTCTCTGGGGCCAACGTCCTGACTTTC
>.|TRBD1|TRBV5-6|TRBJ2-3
CASSPTGGAADTQYF
TGTGCCAGCAGCCCGACAGGGGGCGCAGCAGATACGCAGTATTTT
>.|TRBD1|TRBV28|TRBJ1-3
CASSPEAGTGVNTIYF
TGTGCCAGCAGTCCAGAGGCCGGGACAGGGGTAAACACCATATATTTT
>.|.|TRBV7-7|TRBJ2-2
CASSPVSGELFF
TGTGCTAGCAGCCCCGTTTCCGGGGAGCTGTTTTTT
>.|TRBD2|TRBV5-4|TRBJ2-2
CASSPPASSGRNTGELFF
TGTGCCAGCAGCCCCCCAGCCTCTAGCGGGAGAAACACCGGGGAGCTGTTTTTT
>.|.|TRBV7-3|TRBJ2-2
CASSLLSTGFTGELFF
TGTGCCAGCAGCCTCCTTTCCACAGGGTTTACCGGGGAGCTGTTTTTT
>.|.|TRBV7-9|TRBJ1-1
CASSLTGSTEAFF
TGTGCCAGCAGCTTAACAGGGTCGACTGAAGCTTTCTTT
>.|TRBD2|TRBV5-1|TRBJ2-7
CASRRGLAGGTYEQYF
TGCGCCAGCCGAAGGGGACTAGCGGGAGGCACCTACGAGCAGTACTTC
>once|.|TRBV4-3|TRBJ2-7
CASSERTVSYEQYF
TGCGCCAGCAGCGAACGGACAGTAAGCTACGAGCAGTACTTC
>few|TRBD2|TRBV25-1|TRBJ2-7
CASSEWVPSGSYEQYF
TGTGCCAGCAGTGAATGGGTGCCTAGCGGCTCCTACGAGCAGTACTTC
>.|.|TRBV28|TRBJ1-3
CASSLGQSSGNTIYF
TGTGCCAGCAGTTTAGGACAGAGCTCTGGAAACACCATATATTTT
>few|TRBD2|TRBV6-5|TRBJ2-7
CASSPKLAGLYEQYF
TGTGCCAGCAGCCCAAAACTAGCGGGGCTTTACGAGCAGTACTTC
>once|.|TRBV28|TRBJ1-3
CASLTRRAGNTIYF
TGTGCCAGCCTGACACGGCGTGCTGGAAACACCATATATTTT
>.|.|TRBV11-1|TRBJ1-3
CASSQEGVYGNTIYF
TGTGCCAGCAGCCAAGAGGGGGTATACGGAAACACCATATATTTT
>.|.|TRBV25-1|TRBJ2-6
CASSRAGLLGANVLTF
TGTGCCAGCAGTCGAGCAGGGCTCCTTGGGGCCAACGTCCTGACTTTC
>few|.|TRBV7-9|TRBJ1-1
CASSLNRGDTEAFF
TGTGCCAGCAGCCTTAACCGGGGGGACACTGAAGCTTTCTTT
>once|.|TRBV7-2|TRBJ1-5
CASSSPGEGQPQHF
TGTGCCAGCAGCTCGCCGGGGGAAGGTCAGCCCCAGCATTTT
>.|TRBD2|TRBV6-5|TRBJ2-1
CASRRTRESNEQFF
TGTGCCAGCAGACGGACTAGGGAGAGCAATGAGCAGTTCTTC
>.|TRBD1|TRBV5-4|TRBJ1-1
CASSLSGQGDQAFF
TGTGCCAGCAGCTTGAGCGGACAGGGGGATCAAGCTTTCTTT
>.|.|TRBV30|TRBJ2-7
CAWRRTSYEQYF
TGTGCCTGGAGAAGGACATCCTACGAGCAGTACTTC
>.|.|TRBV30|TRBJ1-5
CAWSGQDGSQPQHF
TGTGCCTGGAGTGGGCAGGATGGAAGTCAGCCCCAGCATTTT
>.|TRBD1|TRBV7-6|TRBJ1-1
CASSSTTGVTEAFF
TGTGCCAGCAGCTCTACTACAGGGGTCACTGAAGCTTTCTTT
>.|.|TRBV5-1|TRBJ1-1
CASSLDPRGVEAFF
TGCGCCAGCAGCTTGGATCCTCGGGGAGTTGAAGCTTTCTTT
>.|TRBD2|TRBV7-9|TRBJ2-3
CASSLRAGGPDTQYF
TGTGCCAGCAGCTTAAGGGCGGGAGGGCCAGATACGCAGTATTTT
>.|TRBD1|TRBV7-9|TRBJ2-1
CASRRGTGDNEQFF
TGTGCCAGCAGGCGTGGGACAGGGGACAATGAGCAGTTCTTC
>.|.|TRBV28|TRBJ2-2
CASSLFRDSNTGELFF
TGTGCCAGCAGTTTATTTCGGGACTCGAACACCGGGGAGCTGTTTTTT
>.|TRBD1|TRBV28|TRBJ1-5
CASSSLRRGRHQPQHF
TGTGCCAGCAGTTCCCTTCGCAGGGGGCGTCATCAGCCCCAGCATTTT
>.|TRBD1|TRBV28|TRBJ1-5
CASSTRDSKPQHF
TGTGCCAGCAGTACCCGGGACAGTAAGCCCCAGCATTTT
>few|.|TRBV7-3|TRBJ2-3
CASSPYITDTQYF
TGTGCCAGCAGCCCCTATATCACAGATACGCAGTATTTT
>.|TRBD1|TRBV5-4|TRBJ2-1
CASSPTTGSYNEQFF
TGTGCCAGCAGCCCGACGACAGGGTCCTACAATGAGCAGTTCTTC
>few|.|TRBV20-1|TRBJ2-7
CSASDSYEQYF
TGCAGTGCCAGCGACTCCTACGAGCAGTACTTC
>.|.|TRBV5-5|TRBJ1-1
CASRTDLNTEAFF
TGTGCCAGCAGGACGGACTTGAACACTGAAGCTTTCTTT
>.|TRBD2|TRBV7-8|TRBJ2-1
CAVTSGQTYNEQFF
TGTGCGGTCACTAGCGGACAGACCTACAATGAGCAGTTCTTC
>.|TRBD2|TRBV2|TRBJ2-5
CASFGGSGKKETQYF
TGTGCCAGCTTTGGAGGTAGCGGGAAGAAAGAGACCCAGTACTTC
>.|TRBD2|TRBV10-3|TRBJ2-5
CAISEAGGPGETQYF
TGTGCCATCAGTGAAGCGGGAGGGCCGGGGGAGACCCAGTACTTC